The 15 T cell receptor beta chains below were found in one sample sequenced in a study of siplizumab effects on memory and regulatory T cells. Profiled with immunoSEQ multiplex PCR; TCRdb holds only in-frame clones, not every one. The sample lists 100,000 or so clones, roughly 94% seen once, with 0.55% to 0.65% in the top ten. Sample: Tregs sorted from blood. The receptors derive from a human donor in good health.

The chain combines TRBV10-2 with TRBJ2-3; D is ambiguous. This CDR3 spans 12 amino acids. V lost 6 bases to trimming and J lost 2 bases, with 6 bases between them. The germline CDR1 and CDR2 sequences are WSHSY and SAAADI. CDR3 amino acids: CASRDSTDTQYF. In DNA, the CDR3 is TGCGCCAGCAGGGATTCCACAGATACGCAGTATTTT.

The V gene is TRBV6-1, the J gene TRBJ1-1; D is unresolved. This CDR3 region has 13 residues. The germline V gene has CDR1 MNHNS and CDR2 SASEGT. Trimming pared 7 bases from V and 3 bases from J, leaving 12 bases between. The CDR3 loop reads CASMLSPHTEAFF. The DNA for the CDR3 is TGTGCCAGCATGCTATCCCCCCACACTGAAGCTTTCTTT.

In DNA form, the CDR3 reads TGTGCCAGCTCACCACCCCGACAGGGGGCTGGTGGAAACACCATATATTTT. It translates to CASSPPRQGAGGNTIYF. The chain is built from TRBV18 and TRBJ1-3, with 10 bases identical to TRBD1. The ends lost 0 bases at V and 3 bases at J; junction bases unmatched: 5. Germline V CDR1 and CDR2: KGHSH, LQKENI. The CDR3 runs to 17 residues.

The chain has TRBV18 and TRBJ2-5, with 12 nucleotides matching TRBD2. Germline CDR1 is KGHSH and CDR2 is LQKENI. This CDR3 is built from 15 residues. Trimming cost V 3 bases and J 7 bases; bases outside gene matches: 6. The CDR3 coding sequence is TGTGCCAGCTCACCGACTAGCGGGAGAACCGGGACCCAGTACTTC. Translation: CASSPTSGRTGTQYF.

V gene TRBV7-8 combines with J gene TRBJ2-7; 7 nucleotides match TRBD1. V dropped 6 bases and J dropped 0; count of bases not matched to a gene: 8. Germline assignment: CDR1 SGHVS and CDR2 FQNEAQ. This CDR3 comprises 15 residues. CDR3 DNA sequence: TGTGCCAGCAGTTCTCGACAGGGCAGCTCCTACGAGCAGTACTTC. Residues: CASSSRQGSSYEQYF.

The gene calls are TRBV10-1 and TRBJ2-3; 9 nucleotides match TRBD2. CDR1 WNHNN and CDR2 SYGVQD come from the germline V gene (reference sequence). After removal of 6 bases from V and 5 bases from J, the junction contained 15 bases not matched to a gene. The CDR3 has 17 amino acids. The CDR3 DNA reads TGCGCCAGCAGCCCCGGATTACGTAGCGGGAGAATAGATACGCAGTATTTT. Translated: CASSPGLRSGRIDTQYF.

This rearrangement joins TRBV18 to TRBJ1-3; unclear D gene. The germline gives CDR1 KGHSH, CDR2 LQKENI. V shed 4 bases and J shed 0 bases, with 13 bases lying between them. The CDR3 runs 16 residues. In DNA, the CDR3 is TGTGCCAGCTCACTAGACTCACATATCTCTGGAAACACCATATATTTT. Protein product: CASSLDSHISGNTIYF.

This chain uses TRBV19 with TRBJ2-1; D gene ambiguous. This CDR3 is 12 amino acids long. The germline V and J ends were trimmed by 6 bases and 8 bases, with 11 bases remaining between them. Germline CDR1 reads LNHDA; CDR2 reads SQIVND (reference sequence). The CDR3: CASSPFWDEQFF. The CDR3 DNA sequence: TGTGCCAGTAGCCCCTTTTGGGATGAGCAGTTCTTC.

This chain connects TRBV19 to TRBJ2-4, with D possibly being TRBD2 (6 bases). The V and J ends lost 7 bases and 7 bases respectively, with 8 bases between them. The CDR3 is 11 amino acids. The V gene's germline CDR1 is LNHDA and CDR2 SQIVND (reference sequence). CDR3 nucleotides: TGTGCCAGTATTGGGGGGAACATTCAGTACTTC. Translating it yields CASIGGNIQYF.

In nucleotides, the CDR3 is TGCGCCAGCAGCACTAGCGGGCTAGCCAAAAACATTCAGTACTTC. Translation: CASSTSGLAKNIQYF. This chain links TRBV5-1 with TRBJ2-4; 9 bases are shared with TRBD2. The V and J ends lost 4 bases and 0 bases, in that order; junction bases with no gene match: 2. Germline V gives CDR1 SGHRS, CDR2 YFSETQ. The CDR3 covers 15 residues.

For the CDR3, the DNA is TGTGCCAGCAGCCCACACATTGAGGGGCTAGCCAAAAACATTCAGTACTTC. It specifies CASSPHIEGLAKNIQYF. The gene calls are TRBV7-9 and TRBJ2-4; D possibly uses TRBD1 or TRBD2 (5 bases each). Germline-derived CDR1 and CDR2 are SEHNR and FQNEAQ (reference sequence). Trimming took 5 bases from V and 0 from J, leaving 17 bases between them. The CDR3 loop spans 17 amino acids.

This chain links TRBV5-6 with TRBJ2-3; 8 nucleotides line up with TRBD1. Germline CDR1 is SGHDT and CDR2 is YYEEEE. The V gene end was trimmed by 4 bases and the J gene end by 6 bases; junction bases not matched to a gene: 7. This CDR3 region has 14 residues. In nucleotides, the CDR3 is TGTGCCAGCAGCAAGAGGACAGGGCAGGATACGCAGTATTTT. Encoded protein: CASSKRTGQDTQYF.

The chain is built from TRBV18 and TRBJ2-7, with a possible D match to TRBD1 (5 bases). Germline V CDR1 and CDR2: KGHSH, LQKENI. This CDR3 is built from 18 residues. V dropped 2 bases and J dropped 1 base, with 21 bases sitting between them. The CDR3 protein is CASSPGSPAQGNSYEQYF. The DNA of the CDR3 is TGTGCCAGCTCACCAGGCTCCCCGGCCCAGGGAAATTCCTACGAGCAGTACTTC.

In its sample, this clone was seen once. CDR3 residues: CASIARAPPRGYTF. The CDR3 DNA reads TGTGCCAGCATCGCACGCGCTCCCCCCCGGGGCTACACCTTC. J is TRBJ1-2 and V is TRBV6-1; D ambiguous. The length of the CDR3 is 14 residues. V was shortened by 7 bases and J by 8 bases, with 20 bases between the two germline ends. Germline V gene data show CDR1 as MNHNS and CDR2 as SASEGT.

The genes are TRBV5-1 and TRBJ2-4, with no clear D. V was trimmed by 0 bases and J by 8 bases, leaving 15 bases between them. Looked up from germline, CDR1 is SGHRS and CDR2 is YFSETQ. The CDR3 is 15 residues long. The CDR3 DNA reads TGCGCCAGCAGCTTGGATCGCGCCTCCCTAGACATTCAGTACTTC. It is translated as CASSLDRASLDIQYF.